This T cell receptor beta chain comes out of a study of OX40 agonist ivuxolimab in advanced cancers. With regard to the full study: Ivuxolimab was an agonistic, fully human IgG2 monoclonal antibody directed against OX40 (CD134), a costimulatory receptor. Intravenous ivuxolimab was administered to patients every 2 weeks at six dose levels: 0.01, 0.1, 0.3, 1.5, 3 and 10 mg/kg. Among the approximately 50 dose-escalation patients, around 20 had hepatocellular carcinoma, approximately 15 melanoma, 9 renal cell carcinoma and 9 head and neck cancer. In the dose-escalation cohort, nearly 85% of patients were male, and the mean age was roughly 60 years with a range of about 20 to 80. Prior anti-PD-1, anti-PD-L1 or anti-CTLA-4 therapy was permitted, and checkpoint inhibitors had been received by 40% to 50% of dose-escalation patients. Three dose-escalation patients achieved partial responses, one with hepatocellular carcinoma and two with cutaneous melanoma. The purpose of peripheral TCRbeta sequencing was to test whether ivuxolimab changed TCR sequence diversity and led to clonal T-cell expansion. The paper describes the monotherapy dose-escalation part (N of about 57 patients) of the phase I trial of ivuxolimab. The investigation overall reported the following: On average, CD8+ T cells showed more expanded clones than CD4+ T cells after ivuxolimab. In the 0.1-3.0 mg/kg groups, partial responders were among the patients with the lowest normalized peripheral clonal expansion, particularly in CD8+ T cells. Low levels of normalized T-cell clonal expansion were also shown by some nonresponding patients. The antigen specificity of the peripheral T cells that underwent clonal expansion was not determined. Clonal expansion of both CD4+ and CD8+ blood T cells was observed from baseline to week 6 at doses 0.1 to 3.0 mg/kg.

Genomic DNA was isolated from the sorted cells so that the TCRbeta CDR3 region could be sequenced. The immunoSEQ Assay was used for sequencing of TCRbeta CDR3 regions. What TCRdb holds here is the immuneACCESS table cut down to in-frame rearrangements. Part of the clones is not present; checked against another copy, under half of the missing clones reflect an unresolved V gene, and the others are unexplained. The sample has approximately 39,000 clones on record, roughly 77% of them singletons. Together, the top ten hold over 20% of the sample. A note on this clone: The antigen it binds to is not known. The sample holds no much larger clone one base away, and base qualities are not on file.

For CDR1 and CDR2, the germline V gene lists SGHVS and FQNEAQ. Trimming takes 5 bases off V and 5 bases off J; junction bases not matched to a gene: 7. Spanning cysteine to phenylalanine, the CDR3 consists of 15 amino acids. The kept DNA is CDR3 alone, 45 bases in frame from the first base. The trial excluded patients who had a history of autoimmune disease or who were on systemic immunosuppression. Peripheral blood for TCR sequencing was collected from all dose cohorts at baseline, on cycle 4 day 1, and on cycle 7 day 1. Samples came from an open-label, multicenter, first-in-human phase I dose-escalation trial of ivuxolimab. Adults with locally advanced or metastatic head and neck squamous cell, hepatocellular, melanoma or renal cell carcinoma were enrolled in the trial. CD4+ and CD8+ T cells were sorted separately from peripheral blood before TCR sequencing.

Sequences were derived from CD4+ or CD8+ T cells sorted from blood, sampled in a trial of the OX40 agonist ivuxolimab. The TCR comes from an adult with an advanced solid tumor such as melanoma, head and neck, liver or kidney cancer. The rearranged segments are TRBV7-8 and TRBJ1-4; 8 junctional bases match TRBD1. The DNA reads as follows: TGTGCCAGCAGCCCGAGACAGGGGCTAAATGAAAAACTGTTTTTT. This codes for CASSPRQGLNEKLFF.